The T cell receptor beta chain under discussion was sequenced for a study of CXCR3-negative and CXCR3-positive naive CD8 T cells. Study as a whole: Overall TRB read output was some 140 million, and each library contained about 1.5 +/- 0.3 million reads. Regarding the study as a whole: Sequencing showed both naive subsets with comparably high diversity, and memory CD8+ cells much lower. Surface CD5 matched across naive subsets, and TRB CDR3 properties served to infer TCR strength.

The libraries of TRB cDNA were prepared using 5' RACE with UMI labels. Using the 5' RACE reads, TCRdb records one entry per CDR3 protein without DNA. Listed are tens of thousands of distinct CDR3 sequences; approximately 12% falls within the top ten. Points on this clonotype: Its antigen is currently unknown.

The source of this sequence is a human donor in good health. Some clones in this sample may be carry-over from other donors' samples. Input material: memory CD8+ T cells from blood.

CDR3 amino acids: CSVKGLAGAETQYF. The chain links TRBV29-1 to TRBJ2-5; there is no DNA to check the TCRdb D call of TRBD2. The length of the CDR3 is 14 residues. Germline CDR1 and CDR2: SQVTM and ANQGSEA.